This T cell receptor beta chain was documented in a study of CD8+ T cells in alopecia areata. General observations from the study: Alopecia totalis/universalis scalp especially showed more expanded CD8+ clones than normal scalp.

The germline gives CDR1 SGHRS, CDR2 YFSETQ. V lost 0 bases and J 8 bases, leaving 14 bases between the germline ends. This CDR3 comprises 14 residues. On this clone: The antigen is undetermined.

Treatment defined: oral pan-JAK inhibitor, 5-10 mg twice daily. TCR sequencing used cDNA made by reverse transcription of extracted RNA. Libraries were prepared by immunoSEQ multiplex PCR; TCRdb keeps only in-frame clonotypes and omits some of them. Found here are roughly 220,000 clones, 66% of them singletons; the top ten hold roughly 1.2%. This clonotype was sampled from a human donor with alopecia areata. The sample consisted of CD4+ T cells sorted from blood, taken around week 44, from a patient treated with tofacitinib. This chain uses TRBV5-1 with TRBJ1-1; tentative D call: TRBD1 (6 bases). CDR3 in DNA: TGCGCCAGCAGCTTGGACAGGGTCGAAGGAGAAGCTTTCTTT. Its protein product is CASSLDRVEGEAFF. Together with reference TRBV5-1 and TRBJ1-1, the CDR3 gives the full variable domain: KAGVTQTPRYLIKTRGQQVTLSCSPISGHRSVSWYQQTPGQGLQFLFEYFSETQRNKGNFPGRFSGRQFSNSRSEMNVSTLELGDSALYLCASSLDRVEGEAFFGQGTRLTVV.